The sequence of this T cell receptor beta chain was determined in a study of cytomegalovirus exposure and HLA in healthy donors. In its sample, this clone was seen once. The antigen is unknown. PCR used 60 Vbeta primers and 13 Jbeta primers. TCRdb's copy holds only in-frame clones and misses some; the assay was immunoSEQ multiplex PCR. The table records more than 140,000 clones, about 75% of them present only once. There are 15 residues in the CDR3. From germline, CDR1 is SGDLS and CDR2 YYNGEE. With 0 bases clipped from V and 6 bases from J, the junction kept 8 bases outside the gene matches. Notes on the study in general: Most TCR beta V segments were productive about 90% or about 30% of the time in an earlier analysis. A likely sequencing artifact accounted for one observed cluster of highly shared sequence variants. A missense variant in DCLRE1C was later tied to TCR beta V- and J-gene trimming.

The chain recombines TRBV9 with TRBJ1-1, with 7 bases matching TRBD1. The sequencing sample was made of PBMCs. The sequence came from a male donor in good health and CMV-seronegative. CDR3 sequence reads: CASSVGPGGSAEAFF. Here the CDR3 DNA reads TGTGCCAGCAGCGTAGGTCCAGGGGGAAGCGCTGAAGCTTTCTTT. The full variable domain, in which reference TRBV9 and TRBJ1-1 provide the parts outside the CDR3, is DSGVTQTPKHLITATGQRVTLRCSPRSGDLSVYWYQQSLDQGLQFLIQYYNGEERAKGNILERFSAQQFPDLHSELNLSSLELGDSALYFCASSVGPGGSAEAFFGQGTRLTVV.